The 24 T cell receptor beta chains given below trace back to one sample, sequenced in a study of blood T cells in healthy people across ages. A second roughly 6 to 12 cycle PCR used barcoded and J-beta primers. TCRdb called the 5' RACE reads again in MiXCR, with one record for every CDR3 protein. The table has over 700,000 distinct CDR3 sequences, roughly 50% seen once. Sequences were obtained from blood. The source of these receptors is a man aged 80 or over in good health.

The chain couples TRBV6-6 to TRBJ2-2, with D maybe TRBD2 (6 bases). Between the trimmed V and J ends, which lost 4 bases and 7 bases, there was a span of 7 bases. CDR1 and CDR2 from the germline V gene are MNHNY and SVGAGI (reference sequence). This CDR3 comprises 12 residues. CDR3 protein: CASSWGVGELFF. DNA of the CDR3: TGTGCCAGCAGTTGGGGGGTCGGGGAGCTGTTTTTT.

The rearrangement links TRBV15 to TRBJ2-4, with D uncertain. Judging by the DNA end, TRBJ2-7 fits better; the J call may be wrong. Germline V CDR1 and CDR2: LNHNV, YYDKDF (reference sequence). The CDR3 is made up of 13 amino acids. CDR3 bases: TGTGCCACCAGCAAGGCGGAGTCCTACGAGCAGTACTTC. It encodes CATSKAESYEQYF.

The V call is TRBV5-1, the J call TRBJ2-1, with 13 bases identical to TRBD2. The CDR3 loop spans 16 amino acids. In germline, CDR1 is SGHRS, CDR2 YFSETQ. The ends lost 0 bases at V and 7 bases at J; junction bases unmatched: 4. In DNA, the CDR3 is TGCGCCAGCAGCTTGGGAGGGACTAGCGGGATTAATGAGCAGTTCTTC. Translation: CASSLGGTSGINEQFF.

The J gene is TRBJ1-6, the V gene TRBV3-1; tentatively, D is TRBD1 (5 bases). Germline assignment: CDR1 LGHDT and CDR2 YNNKEL (reference sequence). V was clipped by 5 bases and J by 2 bases, with 13 bases between them. The length of the CDR3 is 16 residues. The CDR3, as DNA: TGTGCCAGCAGCGGACCCGGGACGGCCTATAATTCACCCCTCCACTTT. Translation gives CASSGPGTAYNSPLHF.

The chain combines TRBV6-2 or TRBV6-3 with TRBJ2-5, with a possible D match to TRBD2 (6 bases). This CDR3 has 17 residues. In germline, CDR1 is MNHEY, CDR2 SVGEGT. With 6 bases removed from V and 6 bases from J, the gap between germline ends came to 26 bases. CDR3 loop: CASRNSVGIERGKTQYF. CDR3 DNA: TGTGCCAGCAGAAATTCGGTGGGAATTGAGCGCGGGAAGACCCAGTACTTC.

The sample holds a few counts of this clonotype. This sequence joins TRBV15 and TRBJ2-1; 7 bases match TRBD2. V gave up 4 bases and J gave up 5 bases; unmatched junction bases: 5. Germline-derived CDR1 and CDR2 are LNHNV and YYDKDF (reference sequence). CDR3 length equals 14 residues. The CDR3 DNA is TGTGCCACCAGCAAAGCGGGATCGAACAATGAGCAGTTCTTC. Translated: CATSKAGSNNEQFF.

Comments on this clonotype: This may come from a read error, since a much larger clone is one base off. The V and J genes are TRBV10-3 and TRBJ2-1, with 8 bases fitting TRBD2. Germline V gene sequence: CDR1 ENHRY, CDR2 SYGVKD. The V and J ends lost 3 bases and 9 bases, in that order; junction bases with no gene match: 10. The CDR3 is made up of 15 amino acids. For the CDR3, the DNA is TGTGCCATCAGTGAAGAACGAGCGGGAGTGGGTGAGCAGTTCTTC. This encodes CAISEERAGVGEQFF.

In its sample, this clonotype was seen a few times. J is TRBJ1-2 and V is TRBV6-1, with 7 bases lining up with TRBD1. CDR3 size: 13 residues. With 5 bases clipped from V and 4 bases from J, the junction kept 4 bases outside the gene matches. Looked up from germline, CDR1 is MNHNS and CDR2 is SASEGT. The CDR3 loop reads CASSIGGLYGYTF. As DNA, the CDR3 is TGTGCCAGCAGTATAGGGGGCCTCTATGGCTACACCTTC.

The chain combines TRBV29-1 with TRBJ1-1; tentatively, D is TRBD1 (5 bases). This CDR3 is 14 amino acids long. With 4 bases removed from V and 0 bases from J, the gap between germline ends came to 12 bases. Germline CDR1 SQVTM, CDR2 ANQGSEA. CDR3: CSVVGTLMNTEAFF. The DNA of the CDR3 is TGCAGCGTTGTCGGGACCCTTATGAACACTGAAGCTTTCTTT.

The table lists this clonotype with a few counts. This chain joins TRBV5-5 and TRBJ1-2; possible D gene TRBD1, 6 bases. The length of the CDR3 is 14 residues. V lost 3 bases and J lost 4, with 13 bases in between. Germline V gene sequence: CDR1 SGHKS, CDR2 YYEKEE (reference sequence). The CDR3 loop reads CASSSITGPYGYTF. The CDR3 DNA reads TGTGCCAGCAGCTCGATAACAGGGCCCTATGGCTACACCTTC. The full variable domain, its missing parts supplied by reference TRBV5-5 and TRBJ1-2, is DAGVTQSPTHLIKTRGQQVTLRCSPISGHKSVSWYQQVLGQGPQFIFQYYEKEERGRGNFPDRFSARQFPNYSSELNVNALLLGDSALYLCASSSITGPYGYTFGSGTRLTVV.

The chain links TRBV20-1 to TRBJ1-1; D is perhaps TRBD1 (6 bases). Germline lookup yields CDR1 DFQATT and CDR2 SNEGSKA (reference sequence). Trimming left V 0 bases short and J 4 bases short, with 9 bases between. The CDR3 extends over 13 amino acids. Here the CDR3 DNA reads TGCAGTGCTAGAGATAGAGGGGGCACTGAAGCTTTCTTT. This codes for CSARDRGGTEAFF.

This chain links TRBV6-2 or TRBV6-3 with TRBJ2-1; D unclear. V was trimmed by 5 bases and J by 6 bases, leaving 11 bases between them. Germline-derived CDR1 and CDR2 are MNHEY and SVGEGT. The CDR3 consists of 13 residues. The CDR3 region has the DNA TGTGCCAGCAGTGTAAGTTGGGGCAATGAGCAGTTCTTC. This encodes CASSVSWGNEQFF.

This clonotype came up a few times. V gene TRBV9 combines with J gene TRBJ2-5, with 9 positions matching TRBD2. The CDR3 sequence is 16 residues long. Looked up from germline, CDR1 is SGDLS and CDR2 is YYNGEE. V trimming: 3 bases; J trimming: 5 bases; junction bases outside the gene matches: 11. The CDR3 coding sequence is TGTGCCAGCAGCGGATATAGCGGGAGTGGAAGGGAGACCCAGTACTTC. Its translation is CASSGYSGSGRETQYF.

The chain carries TRBV10-3 and TRBJ2-5, with 8 bases that match TRBD2. CDR1 and CDR2 from the germline V gene are ENHRY and SYGVKD. The CDR3 runs to 16 residues. V was clipped by 10 bases and J by 0 bases; unmatched bases: 13. The CDR3 loop is CATLPAAGGYQETQYF. For the CDR3, the DNA is TGTGCCACCTTGCCCGCCGCGGGAGGCTACCAAGAGACCCAGTACTTC.

This clonotype has just a few counts. V usage is TRBV14 and J usage is TRBJ1-2; the D gene is possibly TRBD1 (6 bases). V lost 0 bases and J lost 8, with 16 bases in between. CDR1 is SGHDN, CDR2 FVKESK, per germline. CDR3 length: 15 residues. The CDR3, as DNA: TGTGCCAGCAGCCAAGACCTCTTGGGGGCTCGCGGCTACACCTTC. Residues: CASSQDLLGARGYTF.

This clonotype was counted a few times. The chain recombines TRBV10-3 with TRBJ2-5; no clear D gene. There are 12 residues in the CDR3. Germline V gives CDR1 ENHRY, CDR2 SYGVKD. V was cut by 4 bases and J by 7 bases, with 10 bases left in between. The CDR3 nucleotides read TGTGCCATCAGTGGAACAGAAGGGACCCAGTACTTC. It translates to CAISGTEGTQYF.

The chain joins TRBV2 to TRBJ2-1, with 12 bases that match TRBD2. The V gene end was trimmed by 4 bases and the J gene end by 0 bases; junction bases not matched to a gene: 10. CDR1 is SNHLY and CDR2 is FYNNEI in the germline V gene. The CDR3 is made up of 19 amino acids. The CDR3 spells CASSVSRTSGVSSYNEQFF. The CDR3 bases are TGTGCCAGCAGTGTATCTCGGACTAGCGGGGTGAGCTCCTACAATGAGCAGTTCTTC.

The rearrangement joins TRBV11-3 to TRBJ1-1; D gene unclear. V dropped 2 bases and J dropped 6 bases, with 10 bases sitting between them. This CDR3 is built from 13 residues. Germline V gene data show CDR1 as SGHNT and CDR2 as YENEEA. CDR3 sequence (DNA): TGTGCCAGCAGCTTAAGAGGGATCGCTGAAGCTTTCTTT. It codes for CASSLRGIAEAFF.

The rearrangement uses TRBV6-5 and TRBJ2-5, with D possibly being TRBD1 or TRBD2 (5 bases each). The J call may be incorrect, as the DNA end agrees better with TRBJ2-7. Germline V CDR1 and CDR2: MNHEY, SVGAGI. The CDR3 loop spans 16 amino acids. CDR3 in DNA: TGTGCCAGCAGTTACTTAGGGACGGGGCTCTCCTACGAGCAGTACTTC. Translation gives CASSYLGTGLSYEQYF.

There are a few counts of this clonotype. The chain links TRBV3-1 to TRBJ1-5; no firm D call. The CDR3 is 13 residues long. Trimming stripped 3 bases from V and 4 bases from J, with 7 bases between. Germline assignment: CDR1 LGHDT and CDR2 YNNKEL (reference sequence). CDR3 in DNA: TGTGCCAGCAGCCATCTAGAAAATCAGCCCCAGCATTTT. It specifies CASSHLENQPQHF.

The V call is TRBV7-3, the J call TRBJ1-6; tentatively, D is TRBD1 (5 bases). Germline CDR1 reads SGHTA; CDR2 reads FQGTGA. This CDR3 has 15 amino acids. V dropped 4 bases and J dropped 6 bases, with 13 bases sitting between them. As DNA, the CDR3 is TGTGCCAGCAGCTCTGGGCTCGGGGGTAATTCACCCCTCCACTTT. Residues: CASSSGLGGNSPLHF.

This clonotype was picked up a small number of times. V is TRBV29-1 and J is TRBJ1-5; D call uncertain. The CDR3 covers 11 residues. The V end lost 4 bases, the J end lost 3 bases, and 4 bases lay between the germline ends. Per germline, CDR1 SQVTM and CDR2 ANQGSEA. CDR3 nucleotide sequence: TGCAGCGTTGGGAACAATCAGCCCCAGCATTTT. It encodes CSVGNNQPQHF.

This chain connects TRBV29-1 to TRBJ2-5, with TRBD2 identical over 11 bases. Trimming at V came to 7 bases and at J to 5 bases, leaving 12 bases not matched to a gene. Germline CDR1 is SQVTM and CDR2 is ANQGSEA. CDR3 length: 15 residues. The CDR3 is CSGDSSGRAGETQYF. CDR3 nucleotides: TGCAGCGGTGACAGTAGCGGGAGGGCCGGGGAGACCCAGTACTTC.

This clonotype was recorded once. The genes are TRBV9 and TRBJ1-1, with 7 bases fitting TRBD1. Germline CDR1 SGDLS, CDR2 YYNGEE. This CDR3 comprises 15 residues. Trimming took 5 bases from V and 1 from J; bases not matched to a gene: 8. This CDR3 is CASRQEWTGNTEAFF. In DNA, the CDR3 is TGTGCCAGCAGACAGGAATGGACAGGGAACACTGAAGCTTTCTTT.